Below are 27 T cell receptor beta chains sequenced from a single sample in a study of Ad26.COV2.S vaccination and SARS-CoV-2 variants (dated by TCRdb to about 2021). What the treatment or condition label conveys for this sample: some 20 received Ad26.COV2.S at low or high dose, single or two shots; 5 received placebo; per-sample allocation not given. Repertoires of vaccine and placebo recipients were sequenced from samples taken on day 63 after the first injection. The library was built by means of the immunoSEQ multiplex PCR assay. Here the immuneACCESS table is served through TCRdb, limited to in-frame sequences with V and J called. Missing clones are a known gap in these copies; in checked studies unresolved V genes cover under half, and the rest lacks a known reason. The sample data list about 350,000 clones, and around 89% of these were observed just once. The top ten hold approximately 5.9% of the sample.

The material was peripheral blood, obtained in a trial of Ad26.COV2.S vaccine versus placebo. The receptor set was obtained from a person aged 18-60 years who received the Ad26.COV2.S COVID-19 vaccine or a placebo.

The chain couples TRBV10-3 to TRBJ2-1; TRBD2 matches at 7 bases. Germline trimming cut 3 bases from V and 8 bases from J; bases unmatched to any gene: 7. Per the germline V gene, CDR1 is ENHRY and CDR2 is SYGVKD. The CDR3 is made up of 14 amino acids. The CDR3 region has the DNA TGTGCCATCAGTGAAGGGCGGGAGTGGGATGAGCAGTTCTTC. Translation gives CAISEGREWDEQFF.

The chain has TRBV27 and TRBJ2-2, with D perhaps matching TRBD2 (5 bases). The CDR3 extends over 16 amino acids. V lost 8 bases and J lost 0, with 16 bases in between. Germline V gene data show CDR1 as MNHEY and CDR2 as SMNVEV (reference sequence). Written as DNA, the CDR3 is TGTGCCAGCCGGTTTTCAGCGGAGACGAACACCGGGGAGCTGTTTTTT. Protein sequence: CASRFSAETNTGELFF.

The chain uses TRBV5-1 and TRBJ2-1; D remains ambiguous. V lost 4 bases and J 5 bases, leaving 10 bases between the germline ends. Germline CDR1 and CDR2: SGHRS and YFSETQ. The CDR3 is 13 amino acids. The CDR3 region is CASSPAIDNEQFF. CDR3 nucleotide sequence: TGCGCCAGCAGCCCCGCCATAGACAATGAGCAGTTCTTC. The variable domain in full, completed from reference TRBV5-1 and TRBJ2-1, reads KAGVTQTPRYLIKTRGQQVTLSCSPISGHRSVSWYQQTPGQGLQFLFEYFSETQRNKGNFPGRFSGRQFSNSRSEMNVSTLELGDSALYLCASSPAIDNEQFFGPGTRLTVL.

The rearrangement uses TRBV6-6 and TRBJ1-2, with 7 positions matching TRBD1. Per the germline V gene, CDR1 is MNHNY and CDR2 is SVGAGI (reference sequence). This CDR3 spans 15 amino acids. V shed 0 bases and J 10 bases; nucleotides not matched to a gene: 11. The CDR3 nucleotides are TGTGCCAGCAGTTACTCTAGGGACAGTACCGTTTCCTACACCTTC. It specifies CASSYSRDSTVSYTF.

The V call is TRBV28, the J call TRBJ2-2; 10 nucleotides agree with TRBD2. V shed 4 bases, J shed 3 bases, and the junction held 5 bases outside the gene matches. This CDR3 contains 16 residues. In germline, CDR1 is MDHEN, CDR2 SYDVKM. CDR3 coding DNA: TGTGCCAGCAGTTCCGGGACTAGCGAGTACACCGGGGAGCTGTTTTTT. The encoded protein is CASSSGTSEYTGELFF.

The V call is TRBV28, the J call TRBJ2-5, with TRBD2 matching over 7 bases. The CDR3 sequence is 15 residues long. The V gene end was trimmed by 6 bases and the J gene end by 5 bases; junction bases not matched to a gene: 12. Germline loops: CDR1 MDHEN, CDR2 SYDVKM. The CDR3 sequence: CASRNTHVGGETQYF. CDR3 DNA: TGTGCCAGCAGAAATACCCACGTCGGGGGGGAGACCCAGTACTTC.

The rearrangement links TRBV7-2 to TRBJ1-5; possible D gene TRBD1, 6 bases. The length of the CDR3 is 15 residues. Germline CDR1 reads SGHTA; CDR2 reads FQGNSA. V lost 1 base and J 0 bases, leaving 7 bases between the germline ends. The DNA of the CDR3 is TGTGCCAGCAGCTTAGAGGGGGTTAGCAATCAGCCCCAGCATTTT. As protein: CASSLEGVSNQPQHF.

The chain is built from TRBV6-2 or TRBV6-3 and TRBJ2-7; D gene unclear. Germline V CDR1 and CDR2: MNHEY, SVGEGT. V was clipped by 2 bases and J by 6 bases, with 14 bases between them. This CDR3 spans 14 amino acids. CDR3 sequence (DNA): TGTGCCAGCAGTTACGGGCTAGTGTTGAGCGAGCAGTACTTC. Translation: CASSYGLVLSEQYF.

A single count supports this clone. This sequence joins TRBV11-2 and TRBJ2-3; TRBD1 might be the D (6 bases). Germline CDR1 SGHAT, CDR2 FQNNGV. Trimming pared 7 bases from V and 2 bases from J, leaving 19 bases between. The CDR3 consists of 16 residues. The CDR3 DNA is TGTGCCAGCACCTCCCTTCGGACAGTCTTCACAGATACGCAGTATTTT. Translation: CASTSLRTVFTDTQYF.

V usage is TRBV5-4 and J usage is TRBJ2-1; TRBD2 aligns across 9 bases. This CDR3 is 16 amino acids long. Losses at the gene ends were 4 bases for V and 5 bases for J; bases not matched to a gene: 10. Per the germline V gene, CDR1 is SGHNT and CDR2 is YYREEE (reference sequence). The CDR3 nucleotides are TGTGCCAGCAGCCCGCCCGCGGGGGGGGGAAACAATGAGCAGTTCTTC. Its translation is CASSPPAGGGNNEQFF.

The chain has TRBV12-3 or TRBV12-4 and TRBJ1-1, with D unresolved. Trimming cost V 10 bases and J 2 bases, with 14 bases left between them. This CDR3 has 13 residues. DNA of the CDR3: TGTGCCACCCAAGGGCACATAAACACTGAAGCTTTCTTT. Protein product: CATQGHINTEAFF.

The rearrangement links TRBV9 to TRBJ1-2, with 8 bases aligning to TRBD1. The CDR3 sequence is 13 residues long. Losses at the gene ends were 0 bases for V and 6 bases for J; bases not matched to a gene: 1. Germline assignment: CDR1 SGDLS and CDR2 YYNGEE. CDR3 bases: TGTGCCAGCAGCGTAGCGACAGGGGATGGCTACACCTTC. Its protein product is CASSVATGDGYTF.

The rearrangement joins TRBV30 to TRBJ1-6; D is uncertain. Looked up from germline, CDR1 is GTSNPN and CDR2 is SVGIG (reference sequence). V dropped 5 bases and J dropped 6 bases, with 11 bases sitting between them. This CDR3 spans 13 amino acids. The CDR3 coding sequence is TGTGCCTGGGACGGGCAGATTAATTCACCCCTCCACTTT. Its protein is CAWDGQINSPLHF.

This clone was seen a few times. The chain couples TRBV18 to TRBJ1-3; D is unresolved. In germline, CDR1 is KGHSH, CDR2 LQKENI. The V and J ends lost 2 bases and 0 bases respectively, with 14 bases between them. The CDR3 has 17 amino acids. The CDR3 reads CASSPISLVGSGNTIYF. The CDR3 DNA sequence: TGTGCCAGCTCACCAATTTCCTTAGTGGGCTCTGGAAACACCATATATTTT.

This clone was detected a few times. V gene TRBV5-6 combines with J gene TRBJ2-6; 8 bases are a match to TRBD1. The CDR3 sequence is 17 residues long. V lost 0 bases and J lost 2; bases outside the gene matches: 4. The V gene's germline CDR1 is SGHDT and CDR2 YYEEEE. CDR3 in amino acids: CASSLAPTGAGANVLTF. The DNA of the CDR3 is TGTGCCAGCAGCTTGGCCCCGACAGGGGCTGGGGCCAACGTCCTGACTTTC.

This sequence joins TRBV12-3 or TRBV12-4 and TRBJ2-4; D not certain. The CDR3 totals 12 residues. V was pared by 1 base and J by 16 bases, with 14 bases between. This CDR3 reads CASSLGSGSLYF. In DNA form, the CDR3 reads TGTGCCAGCAGTTTAGGCTCCGGGTCCCTCTACTTC.

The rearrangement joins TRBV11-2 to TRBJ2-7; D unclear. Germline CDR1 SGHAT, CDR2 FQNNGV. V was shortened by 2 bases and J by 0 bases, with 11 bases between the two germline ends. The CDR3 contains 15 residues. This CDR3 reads CASSLSPGPSYEQYF. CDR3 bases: TGTGCCAGCAGCTTAAGTCCCGGGCCCTCCTACGAGCAGTACTTC.

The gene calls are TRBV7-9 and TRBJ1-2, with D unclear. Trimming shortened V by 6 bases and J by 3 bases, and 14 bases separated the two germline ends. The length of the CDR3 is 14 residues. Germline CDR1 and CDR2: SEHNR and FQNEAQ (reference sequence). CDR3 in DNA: TGTGCCAGCAGTAGCGGCGGGGTAGACTATGGCTACACCTTC. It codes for CASSSGGVDYGYTF.

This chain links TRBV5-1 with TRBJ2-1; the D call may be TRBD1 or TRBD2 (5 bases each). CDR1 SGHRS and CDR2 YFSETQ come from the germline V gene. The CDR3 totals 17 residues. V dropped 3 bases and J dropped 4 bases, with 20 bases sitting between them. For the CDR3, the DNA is TGCGCCAGCAGCTGGGACCGGCGGCAGGGCTCATACAATGAGCAGTTCTTC. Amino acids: CASSWDRRQGSYNEQFF.

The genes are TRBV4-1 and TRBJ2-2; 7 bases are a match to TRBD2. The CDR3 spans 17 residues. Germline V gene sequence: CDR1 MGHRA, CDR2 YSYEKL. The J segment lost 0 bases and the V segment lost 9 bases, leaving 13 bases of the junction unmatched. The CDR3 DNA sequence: TGCGCCAGGCTCCTGCCGGGGCGGGGGACGAACACCGGGGAGCTGTTTTTT. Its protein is CARLLPGRGTNTGELFF.

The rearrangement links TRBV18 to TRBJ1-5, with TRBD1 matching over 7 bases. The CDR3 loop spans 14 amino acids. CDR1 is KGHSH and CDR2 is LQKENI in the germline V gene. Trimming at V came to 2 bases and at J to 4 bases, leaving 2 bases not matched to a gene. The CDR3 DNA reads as TGTGCCAGCTCACCAGGGACAGCAAATCAGCCCCAGCATTTT. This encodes CASSPGTANQPQHF.

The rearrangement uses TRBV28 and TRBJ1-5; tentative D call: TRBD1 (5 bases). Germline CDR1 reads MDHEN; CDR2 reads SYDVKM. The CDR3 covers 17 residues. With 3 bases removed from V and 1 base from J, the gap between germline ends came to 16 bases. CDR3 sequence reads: CASSFSGGGVSNQPQHF. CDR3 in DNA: TGTGCCAGCAGTTTCTCTGGGGGAGGGGTAAGCAATCAGCCCCAGCATTTT. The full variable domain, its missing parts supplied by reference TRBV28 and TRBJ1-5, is DVKVTQSSRYLVKRTGEKVFLECVQDMDHENMFWYRQDPGLGLRLIYFSYDVKMKEKGDIPEGYSVSREKKERFSLILESASTNQTSMYLCASSFSGGGVSNQPQHFGDGTRLSIL.

CDR3 nucleotides: TGTGCCAGCAGCTCCGTTTGGGGGGGCTACGAGCAGTACTTC. Translated, it gives CASSSVWGGYEQYF. This chain joins TRBV7-2 and TRBJ2-7, with 7 bases fitting TRBD2. V was pared by 4 bases and J by 3 bases, with 6 bases of the junction left unmatched. CDR3 size: 14 residues. Germline lookup yields CDR1 SGHTA and CDR2 FQGNSA. Complete variable domain (other parts from reference TRBV7-2 and TRBJ2-7): GAGVSQSPSNKVTEKGKDVELRCDPISGHTALYWYRQSLGQGLEFLIYFQGNSAPDKSGLPSDRFSAERTGGSVSTLTIQRTQQEDSAVYLCASSSVWGGYEQYFGPGTRLTVT.

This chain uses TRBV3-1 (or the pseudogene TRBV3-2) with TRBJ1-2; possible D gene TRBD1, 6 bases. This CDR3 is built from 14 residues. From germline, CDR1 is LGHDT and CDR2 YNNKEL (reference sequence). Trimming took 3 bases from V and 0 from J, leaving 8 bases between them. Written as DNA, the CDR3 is TGTGCCAGCAGCCACCGGACAGCTAACTATGGCTACACCTTC. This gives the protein CASSHRTANYGYTF.

The DNA of the CDR3 is TGTGCCATCAAAGCGGAGGCATACAATGAGCAGTTCTTC. It is translated as CAIKAEAYNEQFF. The rearrangement joins TRBV10-3 to TRBJ2-1; D possibly corresponds to TRBD2 (5 bases). V gave up 7 bases and J gave up 4 bases, with 11 bases separating them. CDR3 length: 13 amino acids. In germline, CDR1 is ENHRY, CDR2 SYGVKD.

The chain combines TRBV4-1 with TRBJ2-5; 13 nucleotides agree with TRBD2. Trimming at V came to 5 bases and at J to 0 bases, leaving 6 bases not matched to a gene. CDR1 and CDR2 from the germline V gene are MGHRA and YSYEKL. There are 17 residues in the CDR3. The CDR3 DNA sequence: TGCGCCAGCAGCATACTAGCGGGAGGGCCCGACCAAGAGACCCAGTACTTC. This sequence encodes CASSILAGGPDQETQYF.

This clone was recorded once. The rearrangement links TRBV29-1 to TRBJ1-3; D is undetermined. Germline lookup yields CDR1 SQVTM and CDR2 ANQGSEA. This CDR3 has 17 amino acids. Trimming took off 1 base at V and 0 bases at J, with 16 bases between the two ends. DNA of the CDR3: TGCAGCGTTGAAGGTCCCAGTGAGGGATTCTCTGGAAACACCATATATTTT. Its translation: CSVEGPSEGFSGNTIYF.